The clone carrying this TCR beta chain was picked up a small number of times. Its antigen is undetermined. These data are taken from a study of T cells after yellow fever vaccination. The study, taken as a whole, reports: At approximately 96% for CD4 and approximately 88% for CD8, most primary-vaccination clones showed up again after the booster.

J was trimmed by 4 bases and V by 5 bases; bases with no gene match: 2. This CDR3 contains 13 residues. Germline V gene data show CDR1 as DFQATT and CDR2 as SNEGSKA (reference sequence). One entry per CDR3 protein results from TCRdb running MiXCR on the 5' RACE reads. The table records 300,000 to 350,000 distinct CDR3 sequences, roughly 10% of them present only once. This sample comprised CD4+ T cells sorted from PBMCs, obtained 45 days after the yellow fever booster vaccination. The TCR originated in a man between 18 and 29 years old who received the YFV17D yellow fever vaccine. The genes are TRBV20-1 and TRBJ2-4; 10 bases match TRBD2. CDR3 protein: CSAPGLAKNIQYF. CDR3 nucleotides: TGCAGTGCTCCGGGACTAGCGAAAAACATTCAGTACTTC.